These T cell receptor beta chains were read from a single sample in a study of blood T cell repertoires in COVID-19. Profiled with immunoSEQ multiplex PCR; TCRdb holds only in-frame clones, not every one. The sample consists of approximately 88,000 clones, 85% to 95% of them appearing once. The specimen was peripheral blood. Every receptor here comes from a woman aged 50 to 60 in a cohort sampled during active COVID-19. Both conserved end residues are part of each CDR3. Each record gives: clone size, V gene, D gene, J gene, CDR3 DNA, CDR3 protein. D genes are given only for firm matches. Clone size is given for some rows only: seen once, a few or many times, or a class if the clone is expanded.

>.|TRBV28|TRBD1|TRBJ1-5
TGTGCCAGCAGTTTAAACAGGGGAAGTACCCAGCATTTT
CASSLNRGSTQHF
>.|TRBV19|.|TRBJ1-1
TGTGCCAGTAGTCGCAGGGAGGGAGGCACTGAAGCTTTCTTT
CASSRREGGTEAFF
>few|TRBV19|TRBD1|TRBJ1-5
TGTGCCAGTAGTCCGGACAGGGGTCAGCCCCAGCATTTT
CASSPDRGQPQHF
>.|TRBV5-6|.|TRBJ2-1
TGTGCCAGCAGCGCGGGACTCTTCCCTAATGAGCAGTTCTTC
CASSAGLFPNEQFF
>.|TRBV7-3|TRBD1|TRBJ2-2
TGTGCCAGCACTCTAGGGGGCAACACCGGGGAGCTGTTTTTT
CASTLGGNTGELFF
>.|TRBV14|.|TRBJ2-7
TGTGCCAGCAGCCAAACGAGTGGGGGCCTCCGTACCTACGAGCAGTACTTC
CASSQTSGGLRTYEQYF
>once|TRBV5-1|TRBD1|TRBJ2-1
TGCGCCAGCAGCTTAAGGGGGCCTTACAATGAGCAGTTCTTC
CASSLRGPYNEQFF
>.|TRBV4-1|TRBD1|TRBJ1-5
TGCGCCAGCAGCCAAGGTCAAGCGACAGGGATAAGTCAGCCCCAGCATTTT
CASSQGQATGISQPQHF
>.|TRBV5-1|TRBD1|TRBJ1-4
TGCGCCAGCAGCCCGACAGGGGCAAAAGAAGGTAATGAAAAACTGTTTTTT
CASSPTGAKEGNEKLFF
>.|TRBV7-3|.|TRBJ1-2
TGTGCCAGCAGCCCAGGGCAGATAGACTATGGCTACACCTTC
CASSPGQIDYGYTF
>.|TRBV10-3|.|TRBJ1-2
TGTGCCATCAGTGTAACAGGGAGTAGGTTTGGCTACACCTTC
CAISVTGSRFGYTF
>.|TRBV18|.|TRBJ1-2
TGTGCCAGCTCACCACCGGGGGGCTATGGCTACACCTTC
CASSPPGGYGYTF
>.|TRBV10-3|.|TRBJ1-1
TGTGCCATCAGTACACCGGGACAGAACACTGAAGCTTTCTTT
CAISTPGQNTEAFF
>.|TRBV6-5|TRBD1|TRBJ2-5
TGTGCCAGCAAAAGGACGGGACAGGGTGAAGAGACCCAGTACTTC
CASKRTGQGEETQYF
>.|TRBV2|.|TRBJ2-1
TGTGCCAGCACCACCCCGGATGAGCAGTTCTTC
CASTTPDEQFF
>.|TRBV9|.|TRBJ2-5
TGTGCCAGCAGCGTAGGCGGCCGAGACTGGGAGACCCAGTACTTC
CASSVGGRDWETQYF
>once|TRBV28|.|TRBJ2-4
TGTGCCAGCACCTCGGGACACTCTGACATTCAGTACTTC
CASTSGHSDIQYF
>.|TRBV11-2|.|TRBJ1-2
TGTGCCAGCAGCTTAGGTCCGGGACTGATCTATGGCTACACCTTC
CASSLGPGLIYGYTF
>.|TRBV9|TRBD1|TRBJ2-5
TGTGCCAGCACCGAAACAGGGGGCTTCGGAAAGACCCAGTACTTC
CASTETGGFGKTQYF
>.|TRBV9|.|TRBJ2-1
TGTGCCAGCAGCGTAAAGGCACAGTACAATGAGCAGTTCTTC
CASSVKAQYNEQFF
>.|TRBV11-3|.|TRBJ2-3
TGTGCCAGCAGCTTAGCAGGGGCGGCGGGAGATACGCAGTATTTT
CASSLAGAAGDTQYF
>.|TRBV15|.|TRBJ2-7
TGTGCCACCAGCACTACAAACGGGACACTGAGGCCCTACGAGCAGTACTTC
CATSTTNGTLRPYEQYF
>once|TRBV7-9|.|TRBJ1-6
TGTGCCAGCAGCGTGGACAGTCAGAATTCACCCCTCCACTTT
CASSVDSQNSPLHF
>.|TRBV2|.|TRBJ1-6
TGTGCCAGCAGTGCGGACAGCCTAAGGGGTTCACCCCTCCACTTT
CASSADSLRGSPLHF
>few|TRBV19|.|TRBJ1-1
TGTGCCAGTAGTATCGACCGGGCTGAAGCTTTCTTT
CASSIDRAEAFF
>.|TRBV4-1|.|TRBJ1-2
TGCGCCAGCAGCCACCAAGGGGACTCTACCTATGGCTACACCTTC
CASSHQGDSTYGYTF
>.|TRBV4-2|TRBD2|TRBJ2-3
TGTGCCAGCAGCCAAGGGGGCGGGGATAGCGGGAGGGCCTTAGATACGCAGTATTTT
CASSQGGGDSGRALDTQYF
>.|TRBV29-1|.|TRBJ2-1
TGCAGCGTCGTCCCCCTAGGCGGTGAGCAGTTCTTC
CSVVPLGGEQFF
>.|TRBV15|TRBD2|TRBJ2-1
TGTGCCACCAGCCCGTTGGGTAGCGGGAGGGCCAATGAGCAGTTCTTC
CATSPLGSGRANEQFF
>few|TRBV19|TRBD1|TRBJ1-3
TGTGCCAGTAACGATGGGGGACAGAACCCTACCAGCTCTGGAAACACCATATATTTT
CASNDGGQNPTSSGNTIYF
>.|TRBV7-5|.|TRBJ2-7
TGTGCCAGAAGCGGGCGGGACCGCCGATTCTACGAGCAGTACTTC
CARSGRDRRFYEQYF
>.|TRBV28|.|TRBJ2-7
TGTGCCAGCAGTTTGGGCAGAGCCTACGAGCAGTACTTC
CASSLGRAYEQYF
>.|TRBV5-1|.|TRBJ1-2
TGCGCCAGCAGCTCGGACACGAACCGTGGCTACACCTTC
CASSSDTNRGYTF
>.|TRBV3-1/TRBV3-2|.|TRBJ2-1
TGTGCCAGCAGCCCACAGAGCCCCCCCATGGTCTTC
CASSPQSPPMVF
>.|TRBV9|.|TRBJ2-3
TGTGCCAGCAGCGTTAACAGCATTACAGATACGCAGTATTTT
CASSVNSITDTQYF
>.|TRBV19|TRBD1|TRBJ2-7
TGTGCCAGTAGTATTGGGACAGGGAGATACGAGCAGTACTTC
CASSIGTGRYEQYF
>.|TRBV18|TRBD2|TRBJ2-3
TGTGCCAGCTCCCAAGGGACTAGCGGGGAGACAGATACGCAGTATTTT
CASSQGTSGETDTQYF
>.|TRBV3-1/TRBV3-2|.|TRBJ1-2
TGTGCCAGCAGCCAGGGCACCCTCGGACAGAGGTTGACCTTC
CASSQGTLGQRLTF
>.|TRBV28|TRBD2|TRBJ2-2
TGTGCCAGCAGAATGACTAGCGGGAGGACCGGGGAGCTGTTTTTT
CASRMTSGRTGELFF
>.|TRBV28|TRBD2|TRBJ2-2
TGTGCCAGCAGTCCACGAAGACCCGGGGGGACCGGGGAGCTGTTTTTT
CASSPRRPGGTGELFF
>.|TRBV5-1|.|TRBJ1-6
TGCGCCAGCAGCCCCCGGACAGACAGCTCCTATAATTCACCCCTCCACTTT
CASSPRTDSSYNSPLHF
>once|TRBV28|TRBD2|TRBJ2-7
TGTGCCAGCAGCTTAGCGGGAGGGTACGAGCAGTACTTC
CASSLAGGYEQYF
>.|TRBV7-3|TRBD2|TRBJ2-5
TGTGCCAGCAGCTTAACGGGAGGGTCTCGTCAAGAGACCCAGTACTTC
CASSLTGGSRQETQYF
>.|TRBV7-2|.|TRBJ2-7
TGTGCCAGCAGCGCTCAGGGTTTTCGTCGCGACGAGCAGTACTTC
CASSAQGFRRDEQYF
>.|TRBV15|TRBD1|TRBJ2-7
TGTGCCACCAGCCCCAAACGTGGGACAGGATCCTACGAGCAGTACTTC
CATSPKRGTGSYEQYF
>.|TRBV7-3|TRBD1|TRBJ1-5
TGTGCCAGCAGCCAACAGCCGGACAGGGAACAAGTGTCTCAGCCCCAGCATTTT
CASSQQPDREQVSQPQHF
>.|TRBV6-5|.|TRBJ2-1
TGTGCCAGCAGTATGAGCTCCTACAATGAGCAGTTCTTC
CASSMSSYNEQFF
>.|TRBV24-1|TRBD1|TRBJ1-1
TGTGCCACCAGTGATTCGGGACAGCTAAACACTGAAGCTTTCTTT
CATSDSGQLNTEAFF
>.|TRBV7-9|TRBD2|TRBJ2-3
TGTGCCAGCTTTCCTAGCGGGAGAACCCAAATAGCCACAGATACGCAGTATTTT
CASFPSGRTQIATDTQYF
>.|TRBV24-1|TRBD2|TRBJ2-2
TGTGCCACCAGTGATTGGGCTAGCGGGAGTGGAAAGGGTCGTGCCGGGGAGCTGTTTTTT
CATSDWASGSGKGRAGELFF
>.|TRBV5-1|TRBD2|TRBJ2-1
TGCGCCAGCAGCTTGGATATTTTGGCAGGGAGGGACAATGAGCAGTTCTTC
CASSLDILAGRDNEQFF
>.|TRBV28|.|TRBJ2-7
TGTGCCAGCGGGGCCACTAGCCTGAACGAGCAGTACTTC
CASGATSLNEQYF